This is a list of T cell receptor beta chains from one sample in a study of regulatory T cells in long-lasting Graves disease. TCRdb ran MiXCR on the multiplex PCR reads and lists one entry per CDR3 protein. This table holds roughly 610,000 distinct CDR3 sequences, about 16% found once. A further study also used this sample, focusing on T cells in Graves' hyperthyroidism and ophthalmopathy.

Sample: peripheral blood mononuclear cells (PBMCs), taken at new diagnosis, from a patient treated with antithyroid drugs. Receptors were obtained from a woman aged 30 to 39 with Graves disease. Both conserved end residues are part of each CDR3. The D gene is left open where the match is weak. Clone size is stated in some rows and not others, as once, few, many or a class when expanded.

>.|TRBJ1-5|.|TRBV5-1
CASSLFWGQPQHF
TGCGCCAGCAGCTTGTTCTGGGGTCAGCCCCAGCATTTT
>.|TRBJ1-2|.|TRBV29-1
CSVVFEYGYTF
TGCAGCGTTGTTTTTGAGTATGGCTACACCTTC
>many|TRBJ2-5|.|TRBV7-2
CASSWSARETQYF
TGTGCCAGCAGCTGGAGCGCGAGAGAGACCCAGTACTTC
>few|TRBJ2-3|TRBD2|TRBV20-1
CSARPTWGLAGTDTQYF
TGCAGTGCTAGACCCACCTGGGGACTAGCGGGCACAGATACGCAGTATTTT
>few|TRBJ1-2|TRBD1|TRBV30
CAWSTGAYGYTF
TGTGCCTGGAGTACAGGGGCCTATGGCTACACCTTC
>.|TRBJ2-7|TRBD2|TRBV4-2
CANSPAPSGNSYEQYF
TGTGCCAACAGCCCCGCCCCTAGCGGGAACTCCTACGAGCAGTACTTC
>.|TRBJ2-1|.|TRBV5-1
CASSSAGTYNEQFF
TGCGCCAGCAGCTCCGCCGGGACATACAATGAGCAGTTCTTC
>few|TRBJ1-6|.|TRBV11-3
CASSSGQSSPLHF
TGTGCCAGCAGCTCAGGACAGTCTTCACCCCTCCACTTT
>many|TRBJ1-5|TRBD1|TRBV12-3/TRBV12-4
CASTIQGAQPQHF
TGTGCCAGCACCATACAGGGGGCTCAGCCCCAGCATTTT
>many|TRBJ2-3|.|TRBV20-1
CSARVRFHSTDTQYF
TGCAGTGCTAGAGTCCGCTTCCATAGCACAGATACGCAGTATTTT
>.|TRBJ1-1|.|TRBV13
CASSQTVTSTEAFF
TGTGCCAGCAGTCAGACGGTGACATCCACTGAAGCTTTCTTT
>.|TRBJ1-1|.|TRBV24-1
CATEDRGHTEAFF
TGTGCCACCGAGGACCGAGGTCACACTGAAGCTTTCTTT
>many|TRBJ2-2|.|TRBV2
CAGSSAGELFF
TGTGCCGGATCTAGCGCCGGGGAGCTGTTTTTT
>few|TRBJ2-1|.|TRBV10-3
CAISEVLGIRESYNEQFF
TGTGCCATCAGTGAGGTCCTAGGTATACGCGAGTCGTACAATGAGCAGTTCTTC
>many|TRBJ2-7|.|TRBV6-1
CASKAASTEQYF
TGTGCCAGCAAGGCGGCATCGACCGAGCAGTACTTC
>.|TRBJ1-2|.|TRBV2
CASSDGNLGGYTF
TGTGCCAGCAGTGATGGGAACCTCGGCGGCTACACCTTC
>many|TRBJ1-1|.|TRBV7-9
CASSPVMGLGTEAFF
TGTGCCAGCAGCCCTGTTATGGGGTTGGGCACTGAAGCTTTCTTT
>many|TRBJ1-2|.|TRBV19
CASSIGGDLGGYTF
TGTGCCAGTAGTATCGGAGGGGACCTAGGAGGCTACACCTTC
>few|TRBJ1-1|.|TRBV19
CASSTKREILSNTEAFF
TGTGCCAGTAGTACCAAGAGGGAGATCCTCTCGAACACTGAAGCTTTCTTT